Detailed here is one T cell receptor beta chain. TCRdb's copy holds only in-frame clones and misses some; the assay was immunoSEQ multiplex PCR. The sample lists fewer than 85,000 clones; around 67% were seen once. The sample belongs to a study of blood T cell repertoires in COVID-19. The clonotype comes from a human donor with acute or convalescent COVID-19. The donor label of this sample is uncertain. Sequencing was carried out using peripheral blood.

The CDR3 nucleotides read TGTGCCACCAGCAGAGATCTTTATAGCAATCAGCCCCAGCATTTT. It is translated as CATSRDLYSNQPQHF. This sequence joins TRBV15 and TRBJ1-5; D gene ambiguous. This CDR3 has 15 residues. Germline V lookup: CDR1 LNHNV, CDR2 YYDKDF (reference sequence). The ends were cut back, 0 bases at V and 0 bases at J, with 6 bases in the middle.